These 2 T cell receptor beta chains came from one sample sequenced in a study of neurological immune-mediated disorders. One entry per CDR3 protein, called by TCRdb with MiXCR from the 5' RACE reads. The sample holds over 60,000 distinct CDR3 sequences, 4% to 6% seen once. The source material was PBMCs. Receptor source: a woman aged 25 to 39 with multiple sclerosis.

The rearrangement links TRBV5-6 to TRBJ1-5; D unresolved. The CDR3 consists of 18 residues. CDR1 is SGHDT and CDR2 is YYEEEE in the germline V gene. Trimming took 4 bases from V and 2 from J, leaving 22 bases between them. The CDR3 region has the DNA TGTGCCAGCAGCCGCTTCGACAACCTCAACGCGGGCAATCAGCCCCAGCATTTT. Protein sequence: CASSRFDNLNAGNQPQHF.

This clonotype turned up a few times. The chain couples TRBV2 to TRBJ2-3; possible D gene TRBD1, 5 bases. The CDR3 covers 14 residues. Germline lookup yields CDR1 SNHLY and CDR2 FYNNEI. Between the trimmed V and J ends, which lost 6 bases and 1 base, there was a span of 11 bases. CDR3 sequence reads: CASRVEGGTDTQYF. The CDR3 DNA follows: TGTGCCAGCAGGGTAGAAGGGGGCACAGATACGCAGTATTTT.